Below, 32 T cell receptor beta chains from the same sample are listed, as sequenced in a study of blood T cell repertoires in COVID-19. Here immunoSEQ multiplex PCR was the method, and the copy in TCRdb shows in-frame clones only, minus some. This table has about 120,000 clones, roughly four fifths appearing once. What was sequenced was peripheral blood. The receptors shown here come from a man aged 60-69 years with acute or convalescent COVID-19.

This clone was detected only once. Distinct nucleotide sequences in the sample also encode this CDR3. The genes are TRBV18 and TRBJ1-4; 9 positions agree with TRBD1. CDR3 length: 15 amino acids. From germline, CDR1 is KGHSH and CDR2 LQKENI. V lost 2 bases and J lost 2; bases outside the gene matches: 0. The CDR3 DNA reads TGTGCCAGCTCACCAACAGGGGGCACTAATGAAAAACTGTTTTTT. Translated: CASSPTGGTNEKLFF.

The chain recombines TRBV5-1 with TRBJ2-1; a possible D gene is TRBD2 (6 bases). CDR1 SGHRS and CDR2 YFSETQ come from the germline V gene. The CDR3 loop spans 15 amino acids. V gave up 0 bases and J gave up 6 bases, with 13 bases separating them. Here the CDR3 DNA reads TGCGCCAGCAGCTTGGAGAGCGGGTTTCGCAATGAGCAGTTCTTC. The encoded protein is CASSLESGFRNEQFF. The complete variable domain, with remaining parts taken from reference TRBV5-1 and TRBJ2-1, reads KAGVTQTPRYLIKTRGQQVTLSCSPISGHRSVSWYQQTPGQGLQFLFEYFSETQRNKGNFPGRFSGRQFSNSRSEMNVSTLELGDSALYLCASSLESGFRNEQFFGPGTRLTVL.

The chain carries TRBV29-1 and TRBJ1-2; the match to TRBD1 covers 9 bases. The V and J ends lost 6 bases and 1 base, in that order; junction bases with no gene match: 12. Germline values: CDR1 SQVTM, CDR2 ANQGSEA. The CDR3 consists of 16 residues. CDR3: CSVYRTGALLNYGYTF. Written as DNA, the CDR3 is TGCAGCGTCTACCGGACAGGGGCTTTACTTAACTATGGCTACACCTTC.

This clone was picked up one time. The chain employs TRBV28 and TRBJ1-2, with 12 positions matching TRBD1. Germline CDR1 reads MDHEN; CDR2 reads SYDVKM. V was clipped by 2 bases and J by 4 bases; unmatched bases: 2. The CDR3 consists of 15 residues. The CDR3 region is CASSLTGQGAYGYTF. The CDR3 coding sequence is TGTGCCAGCAGTTTAACGGGACAGGGGGCCTATGGCTACACCTTC.

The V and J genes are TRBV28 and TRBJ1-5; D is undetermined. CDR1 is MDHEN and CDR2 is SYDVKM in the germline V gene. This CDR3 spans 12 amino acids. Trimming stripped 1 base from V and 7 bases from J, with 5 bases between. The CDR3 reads CASSLLAQPQHF. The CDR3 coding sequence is TGTGCCAGCAGTTTATTAGCCCAGCCCCAGCATTTT.

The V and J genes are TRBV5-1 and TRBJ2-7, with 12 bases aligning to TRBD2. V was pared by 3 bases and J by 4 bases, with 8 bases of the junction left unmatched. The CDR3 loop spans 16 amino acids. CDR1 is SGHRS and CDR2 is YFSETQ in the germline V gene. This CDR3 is CASSWPTSGSIYEQYF. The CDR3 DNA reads TGCGCCAGCAGCTGGCCGACTAGCGGGAGTATATACGAGCAGTACTTC.

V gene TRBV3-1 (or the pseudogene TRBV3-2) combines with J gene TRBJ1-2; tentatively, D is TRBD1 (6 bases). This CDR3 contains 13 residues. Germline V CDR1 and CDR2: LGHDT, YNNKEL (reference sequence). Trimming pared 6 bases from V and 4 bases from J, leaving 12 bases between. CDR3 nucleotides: TGTGCCAGCAGTCCAGGGGCCGCCTATGGCTACACCTTC. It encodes CASSPGAAYGYTF.

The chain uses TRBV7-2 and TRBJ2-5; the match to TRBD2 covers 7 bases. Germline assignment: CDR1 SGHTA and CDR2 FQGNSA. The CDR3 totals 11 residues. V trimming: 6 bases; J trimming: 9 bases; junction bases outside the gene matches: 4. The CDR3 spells CASSPGGSQYF. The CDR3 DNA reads TGTGCCAGCAGTCCCGGGGGGTCCCAGTACTTC.

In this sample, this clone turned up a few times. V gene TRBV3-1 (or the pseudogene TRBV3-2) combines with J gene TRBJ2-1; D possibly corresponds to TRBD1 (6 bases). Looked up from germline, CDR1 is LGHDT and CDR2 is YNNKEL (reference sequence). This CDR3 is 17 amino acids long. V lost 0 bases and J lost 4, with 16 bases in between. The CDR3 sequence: CASSQDGTYKKYNEQFF. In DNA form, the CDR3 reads TGTGCCAGCAGCCAAGATGGGACATATAAGAAATACAATGAGCAGTTCTTC.

The CDR3 is CASSLVQGGGYNEQFF. CDR3 sequence (DNA): TGCGCCAGCAGCTTGGTCCAGGGCGGGGGTTACAATGAGCAGTTCTTC. This chain connects TRBV5-1 to TRBJ2-1, with TRBD2 matching over 7 bases. The V gene end was trimmed by 0 bases and the J gene end by 4 bases; junction bases not matched to a gene: 7. In germline, CDR1 is SGHRS, CDR2 YFSETQ. This CDR3 comprises 16 residues.

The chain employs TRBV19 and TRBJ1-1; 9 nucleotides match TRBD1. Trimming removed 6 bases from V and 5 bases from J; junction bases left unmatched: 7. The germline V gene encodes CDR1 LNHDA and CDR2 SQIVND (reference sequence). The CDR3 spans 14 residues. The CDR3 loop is CASRDDRGWTEAFF. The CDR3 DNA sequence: TGTGCCAGTAGGGACGACAGGGGGTGGACTGAAGCTTTCTTT.

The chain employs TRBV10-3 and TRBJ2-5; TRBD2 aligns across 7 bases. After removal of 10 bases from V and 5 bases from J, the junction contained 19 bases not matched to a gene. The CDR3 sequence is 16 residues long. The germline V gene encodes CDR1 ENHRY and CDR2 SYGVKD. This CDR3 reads CATTPSRASGGETQYF. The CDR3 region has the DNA TGTGCCACCACCCCATCGAGGGCTAGCGGAGGGGAGACCCAGTACTTC.

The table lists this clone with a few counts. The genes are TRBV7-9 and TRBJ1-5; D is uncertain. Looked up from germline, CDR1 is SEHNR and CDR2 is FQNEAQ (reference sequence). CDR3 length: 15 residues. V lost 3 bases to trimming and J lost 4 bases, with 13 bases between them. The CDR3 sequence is CASSFTDAGNQPQHF. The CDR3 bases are TGTGCCAGCAGCTTTACAGACGCGGGAAATCAGCCCCAGCATTTT.

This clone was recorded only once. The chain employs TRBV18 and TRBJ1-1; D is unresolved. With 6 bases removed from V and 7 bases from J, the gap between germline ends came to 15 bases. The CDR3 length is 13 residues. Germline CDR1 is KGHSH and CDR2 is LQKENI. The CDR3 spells CASSATRELEAFF. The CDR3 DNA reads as TGTGCCAGCTCTGCCACGAGGGAACTTGAAGCTTTCTTT. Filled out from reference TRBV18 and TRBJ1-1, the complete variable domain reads NAGVMQNPRHLVRRRGQEARLRCSPMKGHSHVYWYRQLPEEGLKFMVYLQKENIIDESGMPKERFSAEFPKEGPSILRIQQVVRGDSAAYFCASSATRELEAFFGQGTRLTVV.

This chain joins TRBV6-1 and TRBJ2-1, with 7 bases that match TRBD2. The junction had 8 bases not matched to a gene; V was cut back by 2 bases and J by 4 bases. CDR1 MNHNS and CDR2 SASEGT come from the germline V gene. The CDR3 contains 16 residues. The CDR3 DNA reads TGTGCCAGCAGTGAAAGTCTAGCGGTCGTATACAATGAGCAGTTCTTC. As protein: CASSESLAVVYNEQFF.

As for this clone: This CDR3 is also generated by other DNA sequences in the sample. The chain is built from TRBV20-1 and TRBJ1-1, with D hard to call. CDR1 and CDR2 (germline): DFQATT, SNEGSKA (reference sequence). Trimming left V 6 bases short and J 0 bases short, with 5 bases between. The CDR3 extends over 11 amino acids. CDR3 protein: CSAGLNTEAFF. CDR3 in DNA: TGCAGTGCCGGTTTGAACACTGAAGCTTTCTTT.

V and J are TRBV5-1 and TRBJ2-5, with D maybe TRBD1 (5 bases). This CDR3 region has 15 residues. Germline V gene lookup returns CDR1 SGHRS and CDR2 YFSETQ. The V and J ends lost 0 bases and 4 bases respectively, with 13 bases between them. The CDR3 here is CASSLERGLGETQYF. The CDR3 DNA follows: TGCGCCAGCAGCTTGGAAAGGGGCCTGGGAGAGACCCAGTACTTC.

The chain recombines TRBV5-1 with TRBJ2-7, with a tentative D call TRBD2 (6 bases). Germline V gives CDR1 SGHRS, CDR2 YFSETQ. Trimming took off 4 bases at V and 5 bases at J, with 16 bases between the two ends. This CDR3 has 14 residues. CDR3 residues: CASSRGLLLDEQYF. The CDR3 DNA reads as TGCGCCAGCAGCCGGGGACTCTTGTTGGACGAGCAGTACTTC.

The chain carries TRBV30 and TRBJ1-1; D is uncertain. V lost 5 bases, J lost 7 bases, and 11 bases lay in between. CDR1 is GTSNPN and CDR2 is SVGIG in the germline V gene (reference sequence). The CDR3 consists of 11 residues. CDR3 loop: CAWRMTGEAFF. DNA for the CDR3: TGTGCCTGGCGAATGACTGGTGAAGCTTTCTTT.

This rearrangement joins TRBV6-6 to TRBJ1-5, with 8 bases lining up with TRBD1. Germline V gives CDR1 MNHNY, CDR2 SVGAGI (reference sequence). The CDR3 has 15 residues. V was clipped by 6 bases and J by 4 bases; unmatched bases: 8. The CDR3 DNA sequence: TGTGCCAGCAGCCGACAGGGGACGATTAATCAGCCCCAGCATTTT. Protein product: CASSRQGTINQPQHF.

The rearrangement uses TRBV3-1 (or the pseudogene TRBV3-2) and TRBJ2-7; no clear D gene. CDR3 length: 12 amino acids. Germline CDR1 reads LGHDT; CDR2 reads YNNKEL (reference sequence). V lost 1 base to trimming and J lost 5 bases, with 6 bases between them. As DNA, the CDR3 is TGTGCCAGCAGCCAAGGCGGTGACGAGCAGTACTTC. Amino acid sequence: CASSQGGDEQYF.

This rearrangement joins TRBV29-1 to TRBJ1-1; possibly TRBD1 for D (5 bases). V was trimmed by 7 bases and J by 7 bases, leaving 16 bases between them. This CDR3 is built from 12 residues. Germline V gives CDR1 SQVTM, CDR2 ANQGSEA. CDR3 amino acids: CSGFGGLGEAFF. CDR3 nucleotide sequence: TGCAGCGGGTTCGGGGGTTTGGGTGAAGCTTTCTTT.

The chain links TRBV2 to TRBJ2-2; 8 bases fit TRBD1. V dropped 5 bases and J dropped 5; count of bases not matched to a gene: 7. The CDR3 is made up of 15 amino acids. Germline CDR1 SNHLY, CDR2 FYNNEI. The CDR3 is CASSPDRGWTGELFF. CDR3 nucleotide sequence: TGTGCCAGCAGTCCCGACAGGGGCTGGACCGGGGAGCTGTTTTTT.

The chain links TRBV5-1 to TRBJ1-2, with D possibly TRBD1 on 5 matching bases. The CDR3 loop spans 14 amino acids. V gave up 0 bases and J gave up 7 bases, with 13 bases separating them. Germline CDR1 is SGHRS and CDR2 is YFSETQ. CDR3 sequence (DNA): TGCGCCAGCAGCTTGGAGGGGTCGAGTGGTGGCTACACCTTC. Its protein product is CASSLEGSSGGYTF. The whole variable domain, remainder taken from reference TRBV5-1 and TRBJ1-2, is KAGVTQTPRYLIKTRGQQVTLSCSPISGHRSVSWYQQTPGQGLQFLFEYFSETQRNKGNFPGRFSGRQFSNSRSEMNVSTLELGDSALYLCASSLEGSSGGYTFGSGTRLTVV.

The CDR3 reads CASSVSGRVHEQFF. The DNA of the CDR3 is TGTGCCAGCAGCGTCAGCGGGAGGGTGCATGAGCAGTTCTTC. The genes are TRBV9 and TRBJ2-1; 10 bases line up with TRBD2. Germline V gene data show CDR1 as SGDLS and CDR2 as YYNGEE. This CDR3 has 14 amino acids. Trimming cost V 2 bases and J 8 bases; bases outside gene matches: 4.

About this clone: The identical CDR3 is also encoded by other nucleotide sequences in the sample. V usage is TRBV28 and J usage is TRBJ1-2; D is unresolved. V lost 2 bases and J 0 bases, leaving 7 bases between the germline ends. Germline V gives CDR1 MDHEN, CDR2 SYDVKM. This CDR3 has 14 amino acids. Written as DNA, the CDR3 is TGTGCCAGCAGTTTACTCGGTCCTAACTATGGCTACACCTTC. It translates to CASSLLGPNYGYTF.

CDR3 protein: CASKYRGRYGYTF. In nucleotides, the CDR3 is TGTGCCAGCAAGTACAGGGGGCGCTATGGCTACACCTTC. The V gene is TRBV28, the J gene TRBJ1-2, with 9 nucleotides matching TRBD1. V lost 7 bases and J lost 4; bases outside the gene matches: 4. The CDR3 is 13 amino acids. Per the germline V gene, CDR1 is MDHEN and CDR2 is SYDVKM.

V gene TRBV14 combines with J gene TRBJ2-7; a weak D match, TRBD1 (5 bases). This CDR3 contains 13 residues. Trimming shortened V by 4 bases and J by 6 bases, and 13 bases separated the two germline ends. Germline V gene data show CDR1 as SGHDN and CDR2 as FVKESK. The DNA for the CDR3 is TGTGCCAGCAGCCTTATAGACAGCGCCGAGCAGTACTTC. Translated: CASSLIDSAEQYF.

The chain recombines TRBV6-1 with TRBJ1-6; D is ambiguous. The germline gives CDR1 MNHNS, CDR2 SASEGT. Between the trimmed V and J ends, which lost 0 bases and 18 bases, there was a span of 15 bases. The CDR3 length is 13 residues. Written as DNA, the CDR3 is TGTGCCAGCAGTGAAGCGGAGGCGACCCGAGGCCACTTT. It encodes CASSEAEATRGHF.

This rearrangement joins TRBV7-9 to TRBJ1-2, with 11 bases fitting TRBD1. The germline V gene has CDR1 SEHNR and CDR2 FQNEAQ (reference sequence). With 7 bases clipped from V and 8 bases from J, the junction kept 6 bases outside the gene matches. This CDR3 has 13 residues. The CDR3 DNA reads TGTGCCAGCACTCAGGACAGGGGGCGCGGCTACACCTTC. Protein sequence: CASTQDRGRGYTF.

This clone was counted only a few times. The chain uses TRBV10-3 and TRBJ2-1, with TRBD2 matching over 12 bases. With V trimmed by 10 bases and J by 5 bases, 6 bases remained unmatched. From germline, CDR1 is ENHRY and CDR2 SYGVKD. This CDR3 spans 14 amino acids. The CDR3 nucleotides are TGTGCCACCCGGACTAGCGGGAATGACAATGAGCAGTTCTTC. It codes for CATRTSGNDNEQFF.

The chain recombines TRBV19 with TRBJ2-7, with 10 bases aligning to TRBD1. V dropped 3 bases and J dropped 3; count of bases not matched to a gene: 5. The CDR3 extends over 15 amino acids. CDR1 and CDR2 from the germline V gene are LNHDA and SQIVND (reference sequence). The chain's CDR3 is CASSMPGQGLYEQYF. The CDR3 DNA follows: TGTGCCAGTAGTATGCCGGGACAGGGGCTCTACGAGCAGTACTTC.